What follows is one T cell receptor beta chain and its context. The CDR3 consists of 15 residues. J gave up 1 base and V 4 bases, and 3 bases lay outside the gene matches. CDR1 is MGHRA, CDR2 YSYEKL, per germline. The record originates from a study of blood T cell repertoires in COVID-19. Original handling: Cell counts per sample came from amplifying reference gene primers. TCRdb's table, derived via immunoSEQ multiplex PCR, lists solely in-frame clones and lacks some. The DNA was the basis for D and trimming; V, J and clone size are from that table. The sample records roughly 280,000 clones, approximately 85% being singletons.

The sequencing input was peripheral blood. This chain uses TRBV4-1 with TRBJ2-2; TRBD1 aligns across 7 bases. This TCR came from a woman in her 70s with acute or convalescent COVID-19. The CDR3 bases are TGCGCCAGCAGCCGTAGACAGGGGAACACCGGGGAGCTGTTTTTT. Encoded protein: CASSRRQGNTGELFF.